This T cell receptor beta chain was captured by sequencing in a study of blood T cell repertoires in COVID-19. CDR3 length: 12 residues. The germline V gene encodes CDR1 GTSNPN and CDR2 SVGIG (reference sequence). V gave up 2 bases and J gave up 8 bases, with 13 bases separating them. Data came from immunoSEQ multiplex PCR; TCRdb stores just in-frame clones and leaves some out. The data contain approximately 270,000 clones, around nine tenths of them seen just once; the ten biggest clones take up over 8%. The gene calls are TRBV30 and TRBJ2-7, with D possibly being TRBD1 (5 bases). Sequenced: peripheral blood. The clonotype originates from a man aged 35 to 55 with active or convalescent COVID-19. Here the CDR3 DNA reads TGTGCCTGGAGTTTGCAGGGTGGCAAGCAGTACTTC. This gives the protein CAWSLQGGKQYF.